The subject of this entry is one T cell receptor beta chain. Measured with immunoSEQ multiplex PCR; TCRdb has only the in-frame clones, and not every one. The sample yields around 70,000 clones, 80% to 95% seen once. These data originate in a study of T cell changes during pregnancy in multiple sclerosis. This CDR3 is built from 13 residues. The ends were cut back, 5 bases at V and 12 bases at J, with 19 bases in the middle. Germline assignment: CDR1 LNHDA and CDR2 SQIVND (reference sequence). This sequence was found in a female donor in good health, enrolled as a control in a pregnancy study. The starting material was peripheral blood, obtained after pregnancy. The rearrangement joins TRBV19 to TRBJ1-1; D perhaps matches TRBD1 (6 bases). The CDR3 sequence is CASSLSQGYDSFF. CDR3 DNA sequence: TGTGCCAGTAGTCTGTCGCAGGGGTATGATTCTTTCTTT.